A single sample is the source of the 21 T cell receptor beta chains below, sequenced in a study of CD8+CD57+ T cells in acquired aplastic anemia (dated by TCRdb to the late 2010s). The patients picked for sequencing were ones in whom flow cytometry had shown an expansion of CD8+CD57+ cells. Sequencing used an Illumina HiSeq 2000. Profiling of TCR beta VDJ combinations and CDR3 sequences used genomic DNA as the template. The public reads were run again by TCRdb, first through fastp at Q25 and then through MiXCR, and only productive beta chains were kept. Rows matching on CDR3 protein sequence are summarized as one entry with the most common DNA and genes. This sample has 150,000 to 200,000 distinct CDR3 sequences in its table, and 71% of those were observed once. The ten largest clones add up to approximately 50% of the sample. The sequencing input was sorted CD4+, CD8+, or CD8+CD57+ T cells (not recorded which) from PBMCs. These receptors were collected from a human donor with aplastic anemia.

This rearrangement joins TRBV7-6 to TRBJ2-5, with D unresolved. Trimming removed 0 bases from V and 6 bases from J, with 5 bases in between. There are 12 residues in the CDR3. Germline assignment: CDR1 SGHVS and CDR2 FNYEAQ. The CDR3 nucleotides read TGTGCCAGCAGCTTAGCTAAACAGACCCAGTACTTC. As protein: CASSLAKQTQYF. The full variable domain, its missing parts supplied by reference TRBV7-6 and TRBJ2-5, is GAGVSQSPRYKVTKRGQDVALRCDPISGHVSLYWYRQALGQGPEFLTYFNYEAQQDKSGLPNDRFSAERPEGSISTLTIQRTEQRDSAMYRCASSLAKQTQYFGPGTRLLVL.

J is TRBJ2-2 and V is TRBV25-1, with D possibly being TRBD1 (5 bases). The CDR3 is made up of 12 amino acids. The germline V and J ends were trimmed by 6 bases and 8 bases, with 10 bases remaining between them. CDR1 is MGHDK, CDR2 SYGVNS, per germline. In DNA form, the CDR3 reads TGTGCCAGCAGCTTAAGGACAGGGGAGCTGTTTTTT. Protein sequence: CASSLRTGELFF. Complete variable domain (other parts from reference TRBV25-1 and TRBJ2-2): EADIYQTPRYLVIGTGKKITLECSQTMGHDKMYWYQQDPGMELHLIHYSYGVNSTEKGDLSSESTVSRIRTEHFPLTLESARPSHTSQYLCASSLRTGELFFGEGSRLTVL.

The chain has TRBV3-1 and TRBJ1-2; D remains unclear. Trimming took 3 bases from V and 7 from J, leaving 9 bases between them. The germline CDR1 and CDR2 sequences are LGHDT and YNNKEL (reference sequence). The CDR3 runs to 12 residues. For the CDR3, the DNA is TGTGCCAGCAGCCAGTTGGAGAGTGGCTACACCTTC. It translates to CASSQLESGYTF.

The V gene is TRBV20-1, the J gene TRBJ1-1; D gene ambiguous. V was shortened by 0 bases and J by 4 bases, with 12 bases between the two germline ends. The CDR3 is 14 amino acids. CDR1 and CDR2 (germline): DFQATT, SNEGSKA (reference sequence). CDR3 bases: TGCAGTGCTAGAGAAAGCCTCGGGAGCACTGAAGCTTTCTTT. Its protein is CSARESLGSTEAFF.

This rearrangement joins TRBV19 to TRBJ1-6, with D possibly being TRBD1 (5 bases). Germline lookup yields CDR1 LNHDA and CDR2 SQIVND (reference sequence). V was clipped by 4 bases and J by 8 bases, with 9 bases between them. The CDR3 consists of 13 residues. In nucleotides, the CDR3 is TGTGCCAGTAGTACCAGGGTCGATTCACCCCTCCACTTT. Translating gives CASSTRVDSPLHF.

This sequence joins TRBV24-1 and TRBJ2-3; maybe TRBD1 (6 bases). The CDR3 covers 12 residues. V shed 7 bases and J shed 8 bases, with 12 bases lying between them. Germline V gene data show CDR1 as KGHDR and CDR2 as SFDVKD. This CDR3 reads CATSRQDSTQYF. CDR3 coding DNA: TGTGCCACCAGCAGACAGGACTCTACGCAGTATTTT.

This chain joins TRBV9 and TRBJ1-3; D call uncertain. The CDR3 is 15 amino acids. Trimming left V 3 bases short and J 4 bases short, with 14 bases between. Germline V gene sequence: CDR1 SGDLS, CDR2 YYNGEE. The chain's CDR3 is CASSELSSAGNTIYF. Here the CDR3 DNA reads TGTGCCAGCAGCGAGCTGTCCTCCGCCGGAAACACCATATATTTT.

The chain joins TRBV7-9 to TRBJ2-7; perhaps TRBD2 as D (6 bases). V lost 8 bases and J lost 2, with 13 bases in between. Germline lookup yields CDR1 SEHNR and CDR2 FQNEAQ (reference sequence). CDR3 length: 13 amino acids. CDR3 sequence: CASVRLVPYEQYF. The CDR3 nucleotides read TGTGCCAGCGTGCGACTAGTCCCCTACGAGCAGTACTTC.

This chain connects TRBV9 to TRBJ2-2, with 7 bases fitting TRBD2. The germline V gene has CDR1 SGDLS and CDR2 YYNGEE. This CDR3 spans 17 amino acids. V was pared by 4 bases and J by 4 bases, with 13 bases of the junction left unmatched. The CDR3 DNA follows: TGTGCCAGCAGCTTCCCTGAGGCGCGGGGGAGCACCGGGGAGCTGTTTTTT. It translates to CASSFPEARGSTGELFF.

The V and J genes are TRBV20-1 and TRBJ1-2; 9 nucleotides match TRBD1. V shed 6 bases and J 8 bases; nucleotides not matched to a gene: 7. CDR3 length: 12 residues. From germline, CDR1 is DFQATT and CDR2 SNEGSKA (reference sequence). The CDR3: CSAPGTGRGYTF. CDR3 DNA sequence: TGCAGTGCCCCCGGGACAGGGAGAGGCTACACCTTC.

This chain joins TRBV20-1 and TRBJ2-5; 7 bases map to TRBD2. CDR1 DFQATT and CDR2 SNEGSKA come from the germline V gene (reference sequence). The junction had 12 bases not matched to a gene; V was cut back by 3 bases and J by 5 bases. The CDR3 is made up of 15 amino acids. This CDR3 is CSARPLGLGEETQYF. CDR3 sequence (DNA): TGCAGTGCTAGGCCCCTTGGACTAGGAGAGGAGACCCAGTACTTC.

This chain joins TRBV7-2 and TRBJ1-3; D gene uncertain. V was clipped by 4 bases and J by 8 bases, with 12 bases between them. The CDR3 is 13 residues long. Germline V gene lookup returns CDR1 SGHTA and CDR2 FQGNSA. In DNA form, the CDR3 reads TGTGCCAGCAGCTCCATTATCAGCGACACCATATATTTT. Protein product: CASSSIISDTIYF. The complete variable domain, with remaining parts taken from reference TRBV7-2 and TRBJ1-3, reads GAGVSQSPSNKVTEKGKDVELRCDPISGHTALYWYRQSLGQGLEFLIYFQGNSAPDKSGLPSDRFSAERTGGSVSTLTIQRTQQEDSAVYLCASSSIISDTIYFGEGSWLTVV.

The chain recombines TRBV5-1 with TRBJ2-7, with D unclear. Germline V gives CDR1 SGHRS, CDR2 YFSETQ. CDR3 size: 15 residues. Trimming cost V 0 bases and J 2 bases, with 12 bases left between them. CDR3 sequence (DNA): TGCGCCAGCAGCTTGGCTGGCTTCTCGCCCTACGAGCAGTACTTC. Residues: CASSLAGFSPYEQYF.

This chain joins TRBV10-2 and TRBJ2-7; TRBD1 aligns across 9 bases. Germline V gene data show CDR1 as WSHSY and CDR2 as SAAADI. The CDR3 totals 14 residues. Trimming at V came to 7 bases and at J to 6 bases, leaving 10 bases not matched to a gene. CDR3 sequence reads: CASTVRQGGSEQYF. CDR3 in DNA: TGCGCCAGCACGGTCCGACAGGGGGGGTCCGAGCAGTACTTC.

The chain joins TRBV25-1 to TRBJ2-5, with 9 bases aligning to TRBD2. The V gene's germline CDR1 is MGHDK and CDR2 SYGVNS. Losses at the gene ends were 4 bases for V and 3 bases for J; bases not matched to a gene: 9. This CDR3 has 16 amino acids. The CDR3 region has the DNA TGTGCCAGCAGTGGGTCAGCGGGGGGCGTAAAAGAGACCCAGTACTTC. Protein sequence: CASSGSAGGVKETQYF.

This clonotype was picked up one time. One junction end does not reproduce the germline sequence, and a read error may be involved. The chain recombines TRBV7-2 with TRBJ1-2; D uncertain. Germline V gene data show CDR1 as SGHTA and CDR2 as FQGNSA. This CDR3 comprises 13 residues. DNA of the CDR3: TGTGCCAGCAGCGTAGCATCTAACTATGGCTGCACCTTC. It encodes CASSVASNYGCTF.

In its sample, this clonotype was seen many times. The rearrangement uses TRBV2 and TRBJ1-3, with unresolved D. Germline CDR1 reads SNHLY; CDR2 reads FYNNEI. This CDR3 region has 12 residues. Trimming cost V 6 bases and J 0 bases, with 3 bases left between them. CDR3 in DNA: TGTGCCAGCAGAGTCTCTGGAAACACCATATATTTT. Translated, it gives CASRVSGNTIYF.

The rearrangement uses TRBV19 and TRBJ1-5; 9 positions match TRBD1. V lost 6 bases, J lost 7 bases, and 7 bases stayed unmatched. Germline CDR1 reads LNHDA; CDR2 reads SQIVND (reference sequence). The CDR3 runs to 14 residues. This CDR3 is CASRLRDREQPQHF. DNA for the CDR3: TGTGCCAGTAGGCTCCGGGACAGGGAACAGCCCCAGCATTTT. The full variable domain, in which reference TRBV19 and TRBJ1-5 provide the parts outside the CDR3, is DGGITQSPKYLFRKEGQNVTLSCEQNLNHDAMYWYRQDPGQGLRLIYYSQIVNDFQKGDIAEGYSVSREKKESFPLTVTSAQKNPTAFYLCASRLRDREQPQHFGDGTRLSIL.

In this sample, this clonotype turned up a few times. Relative to the germline gene, one junction end is altered; a read error may explain this. The rearrangement links TRBV20-1 to TRBJ2-7; 7 nucleotides line up with TRBD2. This CDR3 contains 12 residues. Germline CDR1 is DFQATT and CDR2 is SNEGSKA (reference sequence). As DNA, the CDR3 is TGCAGTGCTCGGACTAGTACCTACGCGCAGTACTTC. Protein product: CSARTSTYAQYF.

This clonotype was picked up many times. The chain couples TRBV20-1 to TRBJ1-5, with TRBD1 matching over 10 bases. Unmatched junction bases numbered 4, after V lost 3 bases and J lost 5 bases. The CDR3 has 14 residues. The germline CDR1 and CDR2 sequences are DFQATT and SNEGSKA (reference sequence). The CDR3, as DNA: TGCAGTGCTAGCACCGGGACAGGGGATCAGCCCCAGCATTTT. Its translation: CSASTGTGDQPQHF.

This chain joins TRBV5-1 and TRBJ2-1; weak D call: TRBD1 (5 bases). Germline values: CDR1 SGHRS, CDR2 YFSETQ. V was shortened by 1 base and J by 5 bases, with 13 bases between the two germline ends. The CDR3 runs 15 residues. The CDR3 nucleotides are TGCGCCAGCAGCTTGTCAGCGACAGCAAACAATGAGCAGTTCTTC. Translated, it gives CASSLSATANNEQFF.